This paragraph reports one TCR beta chain. Its target is unknown. These data come from a study of identifying expanded T cells in peripheral blood. The germline V and J ends were trimmed by 5 bases and 10 bases, with 12 bases remaining between them. The CDR3 is 12 amino acids. Germline CDR1 and CDR2: SGHVS and FQNEAQ. Findings of the study overall: Approximately two-week clone count variance significantly increased as total template count grew.

Sequenced by immunoSEQ multiplex PCR; TCRdb stores in-frame clones only, minus some. The table lists around 100,000 clones, 88% of them singletons. Sequenced sample: blood. The TCR comes from a person between 18 and 75 years old in good health. V is TRBV7-8 and J is TRBJ2-1; no reliable D call. CDR3: CASSLVGREQFF. CDR3 sequence (DNA): TGTGCCAGCAGCCTAGTGGGCCGCGAGCAGTTCTTC.